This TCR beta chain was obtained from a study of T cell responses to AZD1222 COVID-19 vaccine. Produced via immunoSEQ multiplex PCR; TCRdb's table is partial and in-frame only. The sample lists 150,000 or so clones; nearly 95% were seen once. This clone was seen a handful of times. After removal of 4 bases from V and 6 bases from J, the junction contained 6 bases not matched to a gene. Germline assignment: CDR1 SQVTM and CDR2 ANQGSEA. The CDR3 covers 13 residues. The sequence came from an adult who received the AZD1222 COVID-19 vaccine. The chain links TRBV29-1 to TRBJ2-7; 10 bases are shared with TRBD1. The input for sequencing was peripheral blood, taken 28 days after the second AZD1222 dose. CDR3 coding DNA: TGCAGCGTTGCGGGACAGGGGCCTGGCGAGCAGTACTTC. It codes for CSVAGQGPGEQYF.